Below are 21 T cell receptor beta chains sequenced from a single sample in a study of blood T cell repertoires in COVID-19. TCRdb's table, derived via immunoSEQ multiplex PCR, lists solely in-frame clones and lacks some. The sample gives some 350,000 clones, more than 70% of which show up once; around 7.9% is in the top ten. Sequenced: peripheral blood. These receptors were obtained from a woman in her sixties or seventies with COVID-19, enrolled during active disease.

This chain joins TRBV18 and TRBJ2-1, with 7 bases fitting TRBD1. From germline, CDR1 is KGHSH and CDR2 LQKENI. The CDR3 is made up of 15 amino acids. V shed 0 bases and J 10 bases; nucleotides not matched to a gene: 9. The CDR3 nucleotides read TGTGCCAGCTCACCACCGGCCAGGCAGGGGGAAGAGCAGTTCTTC. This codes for CASSPPARQGEEQFF.

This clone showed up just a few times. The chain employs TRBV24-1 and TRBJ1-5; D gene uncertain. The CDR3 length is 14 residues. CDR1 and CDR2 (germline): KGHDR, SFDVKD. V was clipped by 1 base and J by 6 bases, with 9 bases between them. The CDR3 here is CATSDFRGSQPQHF. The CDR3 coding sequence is TGTGCCACCAGTGATTTCCGGGGTTCTCAGCCCCAGCATTTT.

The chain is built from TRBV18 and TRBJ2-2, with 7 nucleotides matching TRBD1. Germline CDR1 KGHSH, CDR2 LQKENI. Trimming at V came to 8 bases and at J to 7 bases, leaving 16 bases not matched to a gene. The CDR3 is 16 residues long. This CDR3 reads CASGALDREPSGELFF. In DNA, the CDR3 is TGTGCCAGCGGCGCCCTTGACAGGGAACCAAGCGGGGAGCTGTTTTTT.

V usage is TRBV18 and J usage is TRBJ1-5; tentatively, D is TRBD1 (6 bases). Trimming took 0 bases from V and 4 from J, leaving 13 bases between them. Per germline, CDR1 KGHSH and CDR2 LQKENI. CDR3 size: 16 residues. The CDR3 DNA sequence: TGTGCCAGCTCACCACCGGGGGCTGGGATAAATCAGCCCCAGCATTTT. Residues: CASSPPGAGINQPQHF. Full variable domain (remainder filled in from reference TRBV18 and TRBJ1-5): NAGVMQNPRHLVRRRGQEARLRCSPMKGHSHVYWYRQLPEEGLKFMVYLQKENIIDESGMPKERFSAEFPKEGPSILRIQQVVRGDSAAYFCASSPPGAGINQPQHFGDGTRLSIL.

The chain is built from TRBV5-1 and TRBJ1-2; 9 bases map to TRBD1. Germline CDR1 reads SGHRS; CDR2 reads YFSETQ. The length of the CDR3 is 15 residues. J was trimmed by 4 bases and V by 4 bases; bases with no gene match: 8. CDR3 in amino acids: CASSPDRGSGYGYTF. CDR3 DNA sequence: TGCGCCAGCAGCCCGGACAGGGGTTCTGGCTATGGCTACACCTTC.

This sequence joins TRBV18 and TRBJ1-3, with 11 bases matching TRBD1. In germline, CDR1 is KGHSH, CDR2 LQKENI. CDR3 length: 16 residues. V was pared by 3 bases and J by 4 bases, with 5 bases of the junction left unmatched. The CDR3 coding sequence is TGTGCCAGCTCACCCTTCGGGACAGGGGGAGGAAACACCATATATTTT. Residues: CASSPFGTGGGNTIYF.

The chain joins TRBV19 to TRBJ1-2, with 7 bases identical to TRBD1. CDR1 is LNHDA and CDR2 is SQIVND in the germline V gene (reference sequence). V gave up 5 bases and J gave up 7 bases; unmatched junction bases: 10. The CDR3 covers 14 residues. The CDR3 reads CASSPPTGRSGYTF. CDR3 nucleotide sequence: TGTGCCAGTAGTCCTCCGACAGGGCGTTCTGGCTACACCTTC.

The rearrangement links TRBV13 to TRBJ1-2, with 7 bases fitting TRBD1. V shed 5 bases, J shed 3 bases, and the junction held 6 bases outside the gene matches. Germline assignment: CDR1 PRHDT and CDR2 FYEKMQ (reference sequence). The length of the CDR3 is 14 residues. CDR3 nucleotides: TGTGCCAGCAGCGTTCGGGACAGATACTATGGCTACACCTTC. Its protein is CASSVRDRYYGYTF.

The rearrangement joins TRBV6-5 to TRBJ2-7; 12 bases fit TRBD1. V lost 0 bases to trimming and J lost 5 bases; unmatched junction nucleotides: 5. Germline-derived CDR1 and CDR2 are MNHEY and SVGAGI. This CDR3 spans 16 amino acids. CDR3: CASSYSPGTGGNEQYF. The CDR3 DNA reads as TGTGCCAGCAGTTACTCCCCCGGGACAGGGGGCAACGAGCAGTACTTC.

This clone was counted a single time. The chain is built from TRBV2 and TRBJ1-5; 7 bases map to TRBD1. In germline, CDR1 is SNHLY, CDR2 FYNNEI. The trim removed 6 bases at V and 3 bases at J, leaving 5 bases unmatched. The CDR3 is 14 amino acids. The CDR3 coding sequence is TGTGCCAGCAGCCGACAGGGTGCCAATCAGCCCCAGCATTTT. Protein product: CASSRQGANQPQHF.

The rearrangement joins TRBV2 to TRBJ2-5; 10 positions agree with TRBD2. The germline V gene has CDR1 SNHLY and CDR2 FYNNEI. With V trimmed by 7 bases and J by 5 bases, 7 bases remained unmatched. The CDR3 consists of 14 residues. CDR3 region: CASNERGGFETQYF. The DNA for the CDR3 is TGTGCCAGCAACGAGCGGGGGGGCTTCGAGACCCAGTACTTC.

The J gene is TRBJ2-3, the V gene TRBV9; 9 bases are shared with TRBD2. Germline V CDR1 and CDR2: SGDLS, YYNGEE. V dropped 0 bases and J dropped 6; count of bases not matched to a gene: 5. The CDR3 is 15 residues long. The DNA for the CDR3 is TGTGCCAGCAGCGTAGTGGGCGGGGGGGCCGATACGCAGTATTTT. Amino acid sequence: CASSVVGGGADTQYF.

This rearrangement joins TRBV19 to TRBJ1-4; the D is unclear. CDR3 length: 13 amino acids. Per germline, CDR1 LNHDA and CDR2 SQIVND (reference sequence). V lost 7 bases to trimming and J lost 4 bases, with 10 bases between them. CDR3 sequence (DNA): TGTGCCAGTAATCGGGGATTTAATGAAAAACTGTTTTTT. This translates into CASNRGFNEKLFF.

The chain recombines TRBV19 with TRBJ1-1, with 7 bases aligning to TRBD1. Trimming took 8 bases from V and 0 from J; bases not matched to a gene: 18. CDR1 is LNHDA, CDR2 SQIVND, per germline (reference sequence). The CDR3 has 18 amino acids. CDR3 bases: TGTGCCAGTTTTGCAACCCGGGACAGCCATCAGTTGAACACTGAAGCTTTCTTT. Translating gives CASFATRDSHQLNTEAFF.

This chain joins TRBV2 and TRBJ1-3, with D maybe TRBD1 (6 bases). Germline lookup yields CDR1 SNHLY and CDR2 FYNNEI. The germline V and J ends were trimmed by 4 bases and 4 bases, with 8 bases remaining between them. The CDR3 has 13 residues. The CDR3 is CASSAGEGNTIYF. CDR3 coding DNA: TGTGCCAGCAGTGCAGGGGAAGGAAACACCATATATTTT.

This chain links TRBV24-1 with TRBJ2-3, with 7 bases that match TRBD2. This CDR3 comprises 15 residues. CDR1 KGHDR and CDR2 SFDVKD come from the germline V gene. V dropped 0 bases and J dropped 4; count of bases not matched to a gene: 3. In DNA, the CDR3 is TGTGCCACCAGTGATTTGAAGGGAGGGGCAGATACGCAGTATTTT. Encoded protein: CATSDLKGGADTQYF.

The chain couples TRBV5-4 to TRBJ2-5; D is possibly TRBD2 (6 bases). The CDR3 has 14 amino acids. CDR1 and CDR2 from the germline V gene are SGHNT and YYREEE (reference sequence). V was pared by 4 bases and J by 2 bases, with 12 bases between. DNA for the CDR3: TGTGCCAGCAGCCCCGGGACTGAACAAGAGACCCAGTACTTC. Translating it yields CASSPGTEQETQYF. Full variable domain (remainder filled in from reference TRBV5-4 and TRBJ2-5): ETGVTQSPTHLIKTRGQQVTLRCSSQSGHNTVSWYQQALGQGPQFIFQYYREEENGRGNFPPRFSGLQFPNYSSELNVNALELDDSALYLCASSPGTEQETQYFGPGTRLLVL.

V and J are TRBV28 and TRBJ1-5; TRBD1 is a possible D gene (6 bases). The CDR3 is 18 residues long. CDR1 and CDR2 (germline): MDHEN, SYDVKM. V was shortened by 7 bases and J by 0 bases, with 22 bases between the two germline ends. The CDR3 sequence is CASTLFWIQGHSNQPQHF. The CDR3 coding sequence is TGTGCCAGCACCCTCTTTTGGATACAGGGACATAGCAATCAGCCCCAGCATTTT.

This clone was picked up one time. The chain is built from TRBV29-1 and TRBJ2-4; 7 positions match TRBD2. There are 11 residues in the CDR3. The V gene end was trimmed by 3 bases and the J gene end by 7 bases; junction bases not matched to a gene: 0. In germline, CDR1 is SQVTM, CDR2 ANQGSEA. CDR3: CSVERGNIQYF. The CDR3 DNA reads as TGCAGCGTTGAGCGGGGGAACATTCAGTACTTC.

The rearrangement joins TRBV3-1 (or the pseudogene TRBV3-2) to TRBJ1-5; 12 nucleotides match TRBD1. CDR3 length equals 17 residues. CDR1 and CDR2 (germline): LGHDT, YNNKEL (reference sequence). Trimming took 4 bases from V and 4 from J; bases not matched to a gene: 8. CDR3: CASSRTTGQGANQPQHF. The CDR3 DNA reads TGTGCCAGCAGCCGAACTACGGGACAGGGGGCTAATCAGCCCCAGCATTTT.

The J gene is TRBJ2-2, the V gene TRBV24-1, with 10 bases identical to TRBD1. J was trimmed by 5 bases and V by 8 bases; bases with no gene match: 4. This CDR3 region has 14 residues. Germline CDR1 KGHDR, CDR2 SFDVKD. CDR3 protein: CATTGTGVTGELFF. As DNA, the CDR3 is TGTGCCACCACCGGGACAGGGGTGACCGGGGAGCTGTTTTTT.